This TCR beta chain derives from a study of OX40 agonist ivuxolimab in advanced cancers. Concerning this clone itself: The antigen remains unidentified.

Using immunoSEQ multiplex PCR, the repertoire was profiled, and TCRdb retains in-frame clones only, with some absent. In the table there are roughly 86,000 clones, 75% to 90% of which are singletons. Trimming at V came to 3 bases and at J to 4 bases, leaving 10 bases not matched to a gene. The CDR3 sequence is 17 residues long. In germline, CDR1 is SGHRS, CDR2 YFSETQ. Study-level results: The mean number of expanded clones was higher in CD8+ T cells than in CD4+.

The source is an adult with an advanced solid tumor such as melanoma, head and neck, liver or kidney cancer. Sequencing was performed on CD4+ or CD8+ T cells sorted from blood, taken in a trial of the OX40 agonist ivuxolimab. This rearrangement joins TRBV5-1 to TRBJ2-2, with TRBD2 identical over 9 bases. The CDR3 spells CASSSKSAGGSTGELFF. As DNA, the CDR3 is TGCGCCAGCAGCTCGAAATCAGCGGGAGGTAGCACCGGGGAGCTGTTTTTT.